The source of this T cell receptor (beta chain) is a study of radiotherapy plus CTLA-4 blockade in lung cancer. Concerning this clone itself: The same CDR3 arises from other DNA sequences in this sample as well.

Assay used: immunoSEQ multiplex PCR; TCRdb lists only in-frame clones, some missing. The table shows more than 75,000 clones, with approximately 86% occurring only once. Per germline, CDR1 PRHDT and CDR2 FYEKMQ (reference sequence). The CDR3 loop spans 14 amino acids. The V and J ends lost 5 bases and 9 bases respectively, with 14 bases between them. The chain uses TRBV13 and TRBJ1-6; tentatively, D is TRBD1 (5 bases). The specimen comprised peripheral blood, sampled from a patient treated with radiotherapy plus ipilimumab. This TCR was sampled from a human donor with non-small cell lung cancer who had stable disease on radiotherapy plus ipilimumab. The CDR3 here is CASSTRQPFSPLHF. The CDR3 DNA reads TGTGCCAGCAGCACCAGACAGCCGTTTTCACCCCTCCACTTT.